These 19 T cell receptor beta chains share one sample of origin, sequenced in a study of cytomegalovirus exposure and HLA in healthy donors. This table comes from immunoSEQ multiplex PCR, and its TCRdb copy is limited to in-frame clones, with some not included. The sample contains tens of thousands of clones, 85% to 95% of which appear only once. The source material was PBMCs. All receptors derive from a woman between 18 and 29 years old in good health and CMV-seronegative.

V and J are TRBV19 and TRBJ2-7; perhaps TRBD1 as D (5 bases). CDR1 LNHDA and CDR2 SQIVND come from the germline V gene (reference sequence). Trimming cost V 4 bases and J 1 base, with 14 bases left between them. CDR3 length: 15 residues. The CDR3 nucleotides read TGTGCCAGTAGTACCCGAAAAAGGGGATCCTACGAGCAGTACTTC. Translated: CASSTRKRGSYEQYF.

The chain is built from TRBV11-2 and TRBJ2-1; 10 positions match TRBD2. CDR1 and CDR2 (germline): SGHAT, FQNNGV. V lost 3 bases, J lost 8 bases, and 4 bases stayed unmatched. CDR3 length: 14 amino acids. CDR3 amino acids: CASSFLAGGYEQFF. Here the CDR3 DNA reads TGTGCCAGCAGCTTCTTAGCGGGGGGCTATGAGCAGTTCTTC.

The rearrangement links TRBV11-3 to TRBJ1-4; 10 bases line up with TRBD1. J gave up 7 bases and V 5 bases, and 4 bases lay outside the gene matches. The CDR3 loop spans 14 amino acids. Germline CDR1 is SGHNT and CDR2 is YENEEA. The CDR3 DNA follows: TGTGCCAGCAGCACCGGGACAGGGGCTGAAAAACTGTTTTTT. It is translated as CASSTGTGAEKLFF.

This chain joins TRBV27 and TRBJ2-7; the D gene is possibly TRBD1 (5 bases). The CDR3 length is 13 residues. Germline V gives CDR1 MNHEY, CDR2 SMNVEV (reference sequence). V dropped 9 bases and J dropped 2 bases, with 14 bases sitting between them. CDR3 sequence (DNA): TGTGCCAGTCGATCGGCAGGGCCCTACGAGCAGTACTTC. Translation gives CASRSAGPYEQYF.

This chain links TRBV27 with TRBJ2-1; 11 bases match TRBD2. The germline V gene has CDR1 MNHEY and CDR2 SMNVEV (reference sequence). The length of the CDR3 is 16 residues. V lost 0 bases and J lost 13; bases outside the gene matches: 11. The CDR3 loop reads CASSLSPGTSGHVQFF. CDR3 sequence (DNA): TGTGCCAGCAGTTTATCCCCCGGGACTAGCGGCCACGTACAGTTCTTC.

V gene TRBV27 combines with J gene TRBJ1-4; 8 bases map to TRBD1. The V gene's germline CDR1 is MNHEY and CDR2 SMNVEV (reference sequence). The CDR3 has 16 residues. V shed 6 bases and J 2 bases; nucleotides not matched to a gene: 8. CDR3 region: CASRITGGVTNEKLFF. The CDR3, as DNA: TGTGCCAGCAGGATTACAGGGGGTGTGACTAATGAAAAACTGTTTTTT.

The chain joins TRBV5-1 to TRBJ1-5; 8 bases fit TRBD1. After removal of 2 bases from V and 5 bases from J, the junction contained 3 bases not matched to a gene. Germline CDR1 is SGHRS and CDR2 is YFSETQ. CDR3 length equals 14 residues. Written as DNA, the CDR3 is TGCGCCAGCAGCTTAGGACAGGGCGATCAGCCCCAGCATTTT. Translated, it gives CASSLGQGDQPQHF.

CDR3 region: CASRRPDRVATNEKLFF. For the CDR3, the DNA is TGTGCCAGCCGCCGGCCTGACAGGGTTGCAACTAATGAAAAACTGTTTTTT. This chain joins TRBV2 and TRBJ1-4; 7 bases are shared with TRBD1. Trimming took 8 bases from V and 0 from J; bases not matched to a gene: 12. CDR1 is SNHLY and CDR2 is FYNNEI in the germline V gene. The CDR3 has 17 amino acids.

The chain recombines TRBV5-6 with TRBJ1-2; 7 nucleotides align to TRBD1. With V trimmed by 0 bases and J by 5 bases, 7 bases remained unmatched. CDR3 length: 15 amino acids. The V gene's germline CDR1 is SGHDT and CDR2 YYEEEE. The CDR3 DNA is TGTGCCAGCAGCTTGGCAAGGGGGCTTGTGTATGGCTACACCTTC. Amino acid sequence: CASSLARGLVYGYTF.

The rearrangement uses TRBV5-1 and TRBJ2-5; no reliable D call. V lost 4 bases and J 2 bases, leaving 3 bases between the germline ends. The germline V gene encodes CDR1 SGHRS and CDR2 YFSETQ. There are 11 residues in the CDR3. The chain's CDR3 is CASSLQETQYF. CDR3 DNA: TGCGCCAGCAGCCTTCAAGAGACCCAGTACTTC.

This chain links TRBV19 with TRBJ1-2; 7 bases are a match to TRBD1. Germline CDR1 and CDR2: LNHDA and SQIVND (reference sequence). The CDR3 extends over 17 amino acids. V dropped 8 bases and J dropped 1; count of bases not matched to a gene: 16. As DNA, the CDR3 is TGTGCCAGTTCCCTGATTGGACAGGCGACGGATAACTATGGCTACACCTTC. As protein: CASSLIGQATDNYGYTF. The full variable domain, in which reference TRBV19 and TRBJ1-2 provide the parts outside the CDR3, is DGGITQSPKYLFRKEGQNVTLSCEQNLNHDAMYWYRQDPGQGLRLIYYSQIVNDFQKGDIAEGYSVSREKKESFPLTVTSAQKNPTAFYLCASSLIGQATDNYGYTFGSGTRLTVV.

The chain recombines TRBV5-1 with TRBJ1-3; D perhaps matches TRBD1 (5 bases). Germline V gives CDR1 SGHRS, CDR2 YFSETQ. The CDR3 runs 17 residues. V lost 1 base and J lost 0, with 14 bases in between. CDR3 nucleotide sequence: TGCGCCAGCAGCTTGAAAGGGGCGGAACGCTCTGGAAACACCATATATTTT. Its protein is CASSLKGAERSGNTIYF.

This clone was counted a single time. This chain links TRBV5-6 with TRBJ2-2; 9 nucleotides match TRBD2. This CDR3 is 16 amino acids long. Germline loops: CDR1 SGHDT, CDR2 YYEEEE. The trim removed 2 bases at V and 4 bases at J, leaving 6 bases unmatched. CDR3 DNA: TGTGCCAGCAGCTTACCCGGGACTAGCCTCACCGGGGAGCTGTTTTTT. Amino acid sequence: CASSLPGTSLTGELFF.

This chain connects TRBV5-1 to TRBJ2-1; TRBD2 matches 15 bases. Germline V gene lookup returns CDR1 SGHRS and CDR2 YFSETQ. The length of the CDR3 is 13 residues. Trimming took 4 bases from V and 10 from J; bases not matched to a gene: 0. CDR3 loop: CASSGTSGREQFF. CDR3 nucleotide sequence: TGCGCCAGCAGCGGGACTAGCGGGAGGGAGCAGTTCTTC.

This chain joins TRBV11-2 and TRBJ2-2, with 9 bases that match TRBD2. After removal of 3 bases from V and 7 bases from J, the junction contained 6 bases not matched to a gene. Germline values: CDR1 SGHAT, CDR2 FQNNGV. CDR3 length: 15 amino acids. CDR3 nucleotide sequence: TGTGCCAGCAGCTTGGGACTAGCCACTCTCGGGGAGCTGTTTTTT. Encoded protein: CASSLGLATLGELFF.

This clone was counted a few times. This chain connects TRBV6-5 to TRBJ1-2; D is unclear. Trimming cost V 4 bases and J 7 bases, with 13 bases left between them. The germline V gene encodes CDR1 MNHEY and CDR2 SVGAGI. CDR3 size: 13 residues. CDR3 in amino acids: CASSSSTLSGYTF. The CDR3 nucleotides read TGTGCCAGCAGTTCAAGCACGTTAAGTGGCTACACCTTC.

The rearrangement uses TRBV27 and TRBJ2-7, with TRBD1 matching over 11 bases. There are 12 residues in the CDR3. J lost 6 bases, V lost 6 bases, and 1 base had no gene match. Germline V lookup: CDR1 MNHEY, CDR2 SMNVEV (reference sequence). The CDR3: CASSGQGAEQYF. In nucleotides, the CDR3 is TGTGCCAGCAGCGGACAGGGGGCCGAGCAGTACTTC.

This chain uses TRBV11-2 with TRBJ2-3, with 12 bases identical to TRBD2. In germline, CDR1 is SGHAT, CDR2 FQNNGV. After removal of 4 bases from V and 2 bases from J, the junction contained 7 bases not matched to a gene. This CDR3 has 17 amino acids. This CDR3 is CASSSSGLAGFTDTQYF. The CDR3 DNA is TGTGCCAGCAGCTCATCCGGACTAGCGGGGTTCACAGATACGCAGTATTTT. Using reference TRBV11-2 and TRBJ2-3 for the parts outside the CDR3, the full variable domain is EAGVAQSPRYKIIEKRQSVAFWCNPISGHATLYWYQQILGQGPKLLIQFQNNGVVDDSQLPKDRFSAERLKGVDSTLKIQPAKLEDSAVYLCASSSSGLAGFTDTQYFGPGTRLTVL.

This chain links TRBV15 with TRBJ2-7; D unresolved. This CDR3 is 13 amino acids long. Germline lookup yields CDR1 LNHNV and CDR2 YYDKDF (reference sequence). The germline V and J ends were trimmed by 5 bases and 2 bases, with 10 bases remaining between them. The CDR3 loop is CATSRVSTYEQYF. The CDR3 DNA sequence: TGTGCCACCAGCCGGGTCAGTACCTACGAGCAGTACTTC.